This is a list of T cell receptor beta chains from one sample in a study of OX40 agonist ivuxolimab in advanced cancers. Using immunoSEQ multiplex PCR, the repertoire was profiled, and TCRdb retains in-frame clones only, with some absent. Of 59,000 or so clones in the sample, 70% to 85% were seen once. The sequencing here drew on CD4+ or CD8+ T cells sorted from blood, taken in a trial of the OX40 agonist ivuxolimab. The receptors were sampled from an adult with an advanced solid tumor such as melanoma, head and neck, liver or kidney cancer. The CDR3 runs from the conserved cysteine through the conserved F or W. Fields, in order: V gene, J gene, clone size, D gene, CDR3 protein, CDR3 DNA. A D gene is named only where the DNA matches it firmly. Some rows have no size entry. The others give once, few or many, or a class for an expanded clone.

v_call: TRBV27
j_call: TRBJ2-3
clone_size: NA
d_call: NA
cdr3_aa: CASSPIGLSGGTDTQYF
cdr3_nt: TGTGCCAGCAGTCCCATAGGCCTAAGCGGAGGCACAGATACGCAGTATTTT

v_call: TRBV19
j_call: TRBJ2-2
clone_size: NA
d_call: NA
cdr3_aa: CASTRGRGTGELFF
cdr3_nt: TGTGCCAGTACCCGAGGCAGAGGGACCGGGGAGCTGTTTTTT

v_call: TRBV30
j_call: TRBJ1-1
clone_size: NA
d_call: TRBD1
cdr3_aa: CAWRTDRENTEAFF
cdr3_nt: TGTGCCTGGAGGACAGACAGGGAAAACACTGAAGCTTTCTTT

v_call: TRBV19
j_call: TRBJ1-1
clone_size: few
d_call: TRBD1
cdr3_aa: CASSIDRGSTEAFF
cdr3_nt: TGTGCCAGTAGTATCGACAGGGGTTCCACTGAAGCTTTCTTT

v_call: TRBV27
j_call: TRBJ1-2
clone_size: NA
d_call: NA
cdr3_aa: CASTLTYDSLYGYTF
cdr3_nt: TGTGCCAGCACTTTAACCTATGACAGTCTCTATGGCTACACCTTC

v_call: TRBV5-1
j_call: TRBJ2-1
clone_size: NA
d_call: TRBD1
cdr3_aa: CASSLRGQGRNEQFF
cdr3_nt: TGCGCCAGCAGCTTGCGTGGACAGGGGCGCAATGAGCAGTTCTTC

v_call: TRBV5-4
j_call: TRBJ2-3
clone_size: NA
d_call: NA
cdr3_aa: CASSLQSTTDTQYF
cdr3_nt: TGTGCCAGCAGCTTACAGTCTACCACAGATACGCAGTATTTT

v_call: TRBV6-6
j_call: TRBJ1-2
clone_size: NA
d_call: NA
cdr3_aa: CASSWDGQTRYGYTF
cdr3_nt: TGTGCCAGCAGTTGGGATGGACAGACCCGCTATGGCTACACCTTC

v_call: TRBV18
j_call: TRBJ2-6
clone_size: NA
d_call: NA
cdr3_aa: CASSVGVQVPGANVLTF
cdr3_nt: TGTGCCAGCTCCGTCGGGGTACAGGTTCCTGGGGCCAACGTCCTGACTTTC

v_call: TRBV5-3
j_call: TRBJ1-5
clone_size: NA
d_call: NA
cdr3_aa: CARQADSNQPQHF
cdr3_nt: TGTGCCAGACAAGCTGATAGCAATCAGCCCCAGCATTTT

v_call: TRBV4-1
j_call: TRBJ2-1
clone_size: NA
d_call: TRBD2
cdr3_aa: CASSQDKPVGLAGPSSYNEQFF
cdr3_nt: TGCGCCAGCAGCCAAGACAAACCAGTAGGACTAGCGGGGCCGAGCTCCTACAATGAGCAGTTCTTC

v_call: TRBV27
j_call: TRBJ1-5
clone_size: NA
d_call: NA
cdr3_aa: CASSSWDGRDQPQHF
cdr3_nt: TGTGCCAGCAGTTCCTGGGACGGCCGGGATCAGCCCCAGCATTTT

v_call: TRBV18
j_call: TRBJ2-7
clone_size: NA
d_call: TRBD1
cdr3_aa: CASSPSDRGPYEQYF
cdr3_nt: TGTGCCAGCTCACCATCCGACAGGGGGCCCTACGAGCAGTACTTC

v_call: TRBV6-5
j_call: TRBJ2-1
clone_size: NA
d_call: TRBD2
cdr3_aa: CASSTGTSYNEQFF
cdr3_nt: TGTGCCAGCAGTACTGGGACTAGCTACAATGAGCAGTTCTTC

v_call: TRBV6-5
j_call: TRBJ1-5
clone_size: once
d_call: NA
cdr3_aa: CASSEDPDQPQHF
cdr3_nt: TGTGCCAGCAGTGAGGATCCGGATCAGCCCCAGCATTTT

v_call: TRBV5-5
j_call: TRBJ1-5
clone_size: NA
d_call: NA
cdr3_aa: CASSQQGSNQPQHF
cdr3_nt: TGTGCCAGCAGCCAGCAGGGAAGCAATCAGCCCCAGCATTTT

v_call: TRBV4-3
j_call: TRBJ2-1
clone_size: NA
d_call: NA
cdr3_aa: CASSQEPRSGYNEQFF
cdr3_nt: TGCGCCAGCAGCCAAGAGCCCAGGTCGGGATACAATGAGCAGTTCTTC

v_call: TRBV7-2
j_call: TRBJ2-3
clone_size: NA
d_call: TRBD2
cdr3_aa: CASSLGTSGRTDTQYF
cdr3_nt: TGTGCCAGCAGCTTAGGGACTAGCGGGAGAACTGATACGCAGTATTTT

v_call: TRBV30
j_call: TRBJ1-5
clone_size: NA
d_call: TRBD1
cdr3_aa: CAWSVRDRAWENQPQHF
cdr3_nt: TGTGCCTGGAGCGTACGGGACAGGGCTTGGGAAAATCAGCCCCAGCATTTT

v_call: TRBV5-6
j_call: TRBJ2-2
clone_size: NA
d_call: NA
cdr3_aa: CASSFRSGSANTGELFF
cdr3_nt: TGTGCCAGCAGCTTCCGGTCAGGGTCGGCGAACACCGGGGAGCTGTTTTTT

v_call: TRBV5-5
j_call: TRBJ1-5
clone_size: few
d_call: TRBD1
cdr3_aa: CASSQTGSNQPQHF
cdr3_nt: TGTGCCAGCAGCCAGACAGGGAGCAATCAGCCCCAGCATTTT

v_call: TRBV6-6
j_call: TRBJ2-7
clone_size: NA
d_call: NA
cdr3_aa: CASSYGRNEQYF
cdr3_nt: TGTGCCAGCAGTTACGGCCGGAACGAGCAGTACTTC

v_call: TRBV11-2
j_call: TRBJ2-7
clone_size: NA
d_call: TRBD2
cdr3_aa: CASSRSTSGSASYEQYF
cdr3_nt: TGTGCCAGCAGCCGATCGACTAGCGGGAGCGCCTCCTACGAGCAGTACTTC

v_call: TRBV18
j_call: TRBJ2-5
clone_size: NA
d_call: NA
cdr3_aa: CASSPGTTRETQYF
cdr3_nt: TGTGCCAGCTCACCGGGGACAACCCGGGAGACCCAGTACTTC

v_call: TRBV5-4
j_call: TRBJ2-5
clone_size: NA
d_call: TRBD1
cdr3_aa: CASSLRTGGQETQYF
cdr3_nt: TGTGCCAGCAGCTTGAGGACAGGCGGCCAAGAGACCCAGTACTTC

v_call: TRBV7-9
j_call: TRBJ2-5
clone_size: NA
d_call: TRBD2
cdr3_aa: CASSFQGLEQETQYF
cdr3_nt: TGTGCCAGCAGCTTCCAGGGACTAGAACAAGAGACCCAGTACTTC

v_call: TRBV28
j_call: TRBJ1-1
clone_size: NA
d_call: NA
cdr3_aa: CASSLGGAARTEAFF
cdr3_nt: TGTGCCAGCAGTTTAGGGGGGGCCGCGCGAACTGAAGCTTTCTTT

v_call: TRBV7-9
j_call: TRBJ1-2
clone_size: NA
d_call: TRBD1
cdr3_aa: CASSQTGGNGYTF
cdr3_nt: TGTGCCAGCAGCCAAACAGGGGGCAATGGCTACACCTTC

v_call: TRBV29-1
j_call: TRBJ2-7
clone_size: NA
d_call: NA
cdr3_aa: CSVIRGPTYEQYF
cdr3_nt: TGCAGCGTAATACGGGGGCCTACCTACGAGCAGTACTTC

v_call: TRBV19
j_call: TRBJ1-1
clone_size: NA
d_call: NA
cdr3_aa: CASSTRGETEAFF
cdr3_nt: TGTGCCAGTAGTACCCGGGGTGAGACTGAAGCTTTCTTT

v_call: TRBV18
j_call: TRBJ2-5
clone_size: NA
d_call: NA
cdr3_aa: CASSPRGSQETQYF
cdr3_nt: TGTGCCAGCTCACCACGGGGGTCCCAAGAGACCCAGTACTTC

v_call: TRBV9
j_call: TRBJ2-3
clone_size: NA
d_call: NA
cdr3_aa: CASSVDGRGSTDTQYF
cdr3_nt: TGTGCCAGCAGCGTAGACGGTCGGGGTAGCACAGATACGCAGTATTTT

v_call: TRBV15
j_call: TRBJ2-7
clone_size: NA
d_call: TRBD1
cdr3_aa: CATSRDSGGFYEQYF
cdr3_nt: TGTGCCACCAGCAGAGATTCAGGGGGCTTCTACGAGCAGTACTTC

v_call: TRBV7-9
j_call: TRBJ1-3
clone_size: NA
d_call: TRBD1
cdr3_aa: CASSQRQGASGNTIYF
cdr3_nt: TGTGCCAGCAGCCAGCGACAGGGGGCTAGTGGAAACACCATATATTTT

v_call: TRBV4-3
j_call: TRBJ1-4
clone_size: few
d_call: NA
cdr3_aa: CASSLRASEKLFF
cdr3_nt: TGCGCCAGCAGCCTTAGGGCCTCTGAAAAACTGTTTTTT

v_call: TRBV2
j_call: TRBJ1-4
clone_size: once
d_call: TRBD1
cdr3_aa: CASSRTGTGSEKLFF
cdr3_nt: TGTGCCAGCAGTCGGACCGGGACAGGGAGTGAAAAACTGTTTTTT

v_call: TRBV6-6
j_call: TRBJ1-1
clone_size: NA
d_call: NA
cdr3_aa: CASSSAGTTEAFF
cdr3_nt: TGTGCCAGCAGTTCGGCTGGGACCACTGAAGCTTTCTTT

v_call: TRBV28
j_call: TRBJ2-2
clone_size: NA
d_call: NA
cdr3_aa: CASSLVRGNTGELFF
cdr3_nt: TGTGCCAGCAGTTTGGTCCGCGGGAACACCGGGGAGCTGTTTTTT

v_call: TRBV5-6
j_call: TRBJ2-3
clone_size: NA
d_call: NA
cdr3_aa: CASSGVGGGGDTQYF
cdr3_nt: TGTGCCAGCAGCGGGGTAGGGGGAGGAGGGGATACGCAGTATTTT

v_call: TRBV2
j_call: TRBJ2-4
clone_size: NA
d_call: NA
cdr3_aa: CASSDTLGNIQYF
cdr3_nt: TGTGCCAGCAGTGACACGTTAGGTAACATTCAGTACTTC